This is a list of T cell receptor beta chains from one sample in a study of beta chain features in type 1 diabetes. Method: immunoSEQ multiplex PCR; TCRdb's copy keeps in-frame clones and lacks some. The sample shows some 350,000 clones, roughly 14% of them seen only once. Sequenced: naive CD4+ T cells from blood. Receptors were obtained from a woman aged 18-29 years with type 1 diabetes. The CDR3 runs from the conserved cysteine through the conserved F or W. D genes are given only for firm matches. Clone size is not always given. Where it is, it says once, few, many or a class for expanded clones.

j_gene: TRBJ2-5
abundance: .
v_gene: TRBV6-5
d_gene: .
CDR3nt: TGTGCCAGCAGTTACGGCGCCGGACTGACCCAGTACTTC
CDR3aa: CASSYGAGLTQYF

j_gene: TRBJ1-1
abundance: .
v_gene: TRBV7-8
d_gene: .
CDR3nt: TGTGCCAGCAGCTCTCTAGGGAGGTCCGGGTCGATGAACACTGAAGCTTTCTTT
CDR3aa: CASSSLGRSGSMNTEAFF

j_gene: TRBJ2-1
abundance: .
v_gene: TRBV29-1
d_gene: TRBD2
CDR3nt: TGCAGCGTTGTAAAATCGGGGCTAGCGGGGTACAATGAGCAGTTCTTC
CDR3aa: CSVVKSGLAGYNEQFF

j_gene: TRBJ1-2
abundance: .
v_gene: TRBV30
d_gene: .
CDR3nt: TGTGCCTGGACGGGAGGGAGAGGCTACACCTTC
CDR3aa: CAWTGGRGYTF

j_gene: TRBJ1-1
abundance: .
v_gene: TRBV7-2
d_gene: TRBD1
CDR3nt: TGTGCCAGCAGCTTTAGTTTGGACAGGGTCAACACTGAAGCTTTCTTT
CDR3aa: CASSFSLDRVNTEAFF

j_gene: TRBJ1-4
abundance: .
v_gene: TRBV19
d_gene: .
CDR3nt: TGTGCCAGTAGTATCGAGACGGGAATTAATGAAAAACTGTTTTTT
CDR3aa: CASSIETGINEKLFF

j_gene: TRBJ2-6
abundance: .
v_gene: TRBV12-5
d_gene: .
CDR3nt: TGTGCTAGTGGTTTGGTACCTGGGGAGGCTGGGGCCAACGTCCTGACTTTC
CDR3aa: CASGLVPGEAGANVLTF

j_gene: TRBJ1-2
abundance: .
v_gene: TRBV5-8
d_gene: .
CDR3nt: TGTGCCAGCAGCTTGGACAGGGTGCCCACCTTC
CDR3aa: CASSLDRVPTF

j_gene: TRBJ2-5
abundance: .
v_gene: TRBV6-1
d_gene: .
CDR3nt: TGTGCCAGCAGCCGCCAAGAGACCCAGTACTTC
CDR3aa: CASSRQETQYF

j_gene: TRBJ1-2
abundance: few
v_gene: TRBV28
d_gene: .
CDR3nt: TGTGCCAGCAGTCCCGTTGACGCGCTAAGAGGGAACTATGGCTACACCTTC
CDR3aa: CASSPVDALRGNYGYTF

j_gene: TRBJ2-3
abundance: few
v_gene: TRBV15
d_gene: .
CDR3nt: TGTGCCACCAGCAGAATCCCTGGCGGGACTCCAGATACGCAGTATTTT
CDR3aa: CATSRIPGGTPDTQYF

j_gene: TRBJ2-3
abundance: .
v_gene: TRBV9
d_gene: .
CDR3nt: TGTGCCAGCAGCGTAGAAGAGAGCGGTTCTAGCACAGATACGCAGTATTTT
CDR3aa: CASSVEESGSSTDTQYF

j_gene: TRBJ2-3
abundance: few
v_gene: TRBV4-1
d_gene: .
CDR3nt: TGCGCCAGCAGCCAATTCTCAGGGCTTGTGTGGGATACGCAGTATTTT
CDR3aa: CASSQFSGLVWDTQYF

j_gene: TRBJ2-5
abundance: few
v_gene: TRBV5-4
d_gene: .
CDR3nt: TGTGCCAGCAGCTTGAGCGAGGGGACCCAGTACTTC
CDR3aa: CASSLSEGTQYF

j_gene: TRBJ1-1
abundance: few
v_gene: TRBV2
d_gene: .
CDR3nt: TGTGCCAGCATAGATAACACTGAAGCTTTCTTT
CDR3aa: CASIDNTEAFF

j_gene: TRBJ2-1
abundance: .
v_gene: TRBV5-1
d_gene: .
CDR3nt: TGCGCCAGCAGCTTGGCTCAGGCAATGCCATACAATGAGCAGTTCTTC
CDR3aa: CASSLAQAMPYNEQFF

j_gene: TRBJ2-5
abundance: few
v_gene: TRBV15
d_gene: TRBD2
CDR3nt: TGTGCCACCAGCAGGACTAGCGGATGGGGAGAGACCCAGTACTTC
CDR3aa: CATSRTSGWGETQYF

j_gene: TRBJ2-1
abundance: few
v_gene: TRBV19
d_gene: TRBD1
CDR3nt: TGTGCCAGTAGTATCCGGGACAGGGGTTTCAATGAGCAGTTCTTC
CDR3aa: CASSIRDRGFNEQFF

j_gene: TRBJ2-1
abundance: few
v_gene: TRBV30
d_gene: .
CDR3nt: TGTGCCTACCGCGGAAACAATGAGCAGTTCTTC
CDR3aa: CAYRGNNEQFF

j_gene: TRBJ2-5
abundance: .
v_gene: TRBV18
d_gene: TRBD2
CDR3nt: TGTGCCAGCTCACCACAGGGACTAGCGGTTCAAGAGACCCAGTACTTC
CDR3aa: CASSPQGLAVQETQYF

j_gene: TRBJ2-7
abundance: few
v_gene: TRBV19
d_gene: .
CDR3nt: TGTGCCAGTAGTATTTGGGCAGGGGGGAACTACGAGCAGTACTTC
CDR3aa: CASSIWAGGNYEQYF

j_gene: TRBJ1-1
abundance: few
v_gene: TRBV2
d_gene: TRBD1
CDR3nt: TGTGCCAGTGTAGGACAGGTCAACACTGAAGCTTTCTTT
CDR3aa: CASVGQVNTEAFF

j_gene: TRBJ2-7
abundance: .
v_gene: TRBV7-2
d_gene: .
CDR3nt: TGTGCCAGCAGCTTAGCGGCGGGTTCCCCCTACGAGCAGTACTTC
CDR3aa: CASSLAAGSPYEQYF

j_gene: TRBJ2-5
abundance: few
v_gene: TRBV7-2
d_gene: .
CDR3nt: TGTGCCAGCAGCTTAGGAGGGCGTTTAGAGACCCAGTACTTC
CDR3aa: CASSLGGRLETQYF

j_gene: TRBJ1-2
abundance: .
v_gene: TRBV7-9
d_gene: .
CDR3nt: TGTGCCAGCAGCCCCCGGGATATCTATGGCTACACCTTC
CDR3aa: CASSPRDIYGYTF

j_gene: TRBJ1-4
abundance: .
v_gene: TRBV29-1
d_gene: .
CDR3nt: TGCAGCGCCGCGGGTCCCCCCGGAAAACTGTTTTTT
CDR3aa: CSAAGPPGKLFF

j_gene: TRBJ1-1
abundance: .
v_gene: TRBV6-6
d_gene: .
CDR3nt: TGTGCCAGCAGCCACGGACGGGGAGGGAACACTGAAGCTTTCTTT
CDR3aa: CASSHGRGGNTEAFF

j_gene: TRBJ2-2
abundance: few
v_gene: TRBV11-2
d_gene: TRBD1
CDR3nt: TGTGCCAGCAGCCCACAGGGGGATGGTAGGGGGCTAAACACCGGGGAGCTGTTTTTT
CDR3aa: CASSPQGDGRGLNTGELFF

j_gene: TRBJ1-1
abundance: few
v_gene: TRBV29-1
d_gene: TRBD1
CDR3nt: TGCAGCGTTGAGGTTGGGACAGGGGGAACTGAAGCTTTCTTT
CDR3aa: CSVEVGTGGTEAFF

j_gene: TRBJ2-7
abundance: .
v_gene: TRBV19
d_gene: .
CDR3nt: TGTGCCAGTACCGGGAAATTGGGCGAGCAGTACTTC
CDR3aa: CASTGKLGEQYF

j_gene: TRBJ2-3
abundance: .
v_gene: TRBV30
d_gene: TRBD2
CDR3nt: TGTGCCTGTGGCATAGCGGGAGGCCCGACTCATACGCAGTATTTT
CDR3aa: CACGIAGGPTHTQYF

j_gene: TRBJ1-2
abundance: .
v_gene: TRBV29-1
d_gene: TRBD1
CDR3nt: TGCAGCGTTGGGGGACAGGGGTCCCCTCTAACTAACGGCTACACCTTC
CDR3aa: CSVGGQGSPLTNGYTF

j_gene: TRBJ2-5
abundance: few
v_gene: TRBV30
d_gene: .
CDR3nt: TGTGCTCTGTTAGCGGAAGAGACCCAGTACTTC
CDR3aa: CALLAEETQYF

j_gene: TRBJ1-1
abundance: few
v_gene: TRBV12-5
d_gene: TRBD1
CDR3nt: TGTGCTAGTGGTTTGGGAACAGGGGGAGACACTGAAGCTTTCTTT
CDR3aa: CASGLGTGGDTEAFF

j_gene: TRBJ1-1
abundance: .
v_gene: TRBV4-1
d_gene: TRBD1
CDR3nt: TGCGCCAGCAGCCAAGGGATACCGGGACAGGCGACCACTGAAGCTTTCTTT
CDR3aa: CASSQGIPGQATTEAFF

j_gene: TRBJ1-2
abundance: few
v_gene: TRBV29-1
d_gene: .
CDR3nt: TGCAGCGTTTCGGGGTTCGGTGGCTACACCTTC
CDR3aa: CSVSGFGGYTF

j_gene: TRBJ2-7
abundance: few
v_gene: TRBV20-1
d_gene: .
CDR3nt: TGCAGTGCAAACGGACTCTACGAGCAGTACTTC
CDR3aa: CSANGLYEQYF

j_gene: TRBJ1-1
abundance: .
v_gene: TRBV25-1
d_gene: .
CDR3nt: TGTGCCAGCAGGGAGACCCACAACACTGAAGCTTTCTTT
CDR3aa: CASRETHNTEAFF

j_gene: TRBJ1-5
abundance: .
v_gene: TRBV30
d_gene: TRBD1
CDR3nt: TGTGCCTGGAGTGCCATTCGAGGGGGCGGGAATCAGCCCCAGCATTTT
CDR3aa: CAWSAIRGGGNQPQHF

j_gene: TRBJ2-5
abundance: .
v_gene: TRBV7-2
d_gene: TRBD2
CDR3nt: TGTGCCAGCAGCACCGGGGGGGCAAAGACCCAGTACTTC
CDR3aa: CASSTGGAKTQYF

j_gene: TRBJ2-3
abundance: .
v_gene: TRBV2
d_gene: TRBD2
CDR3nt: TGTGCCAGCAGCTTTCGACTAGCGGGAGTTATTGATACGCAGTATTTT
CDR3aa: CASSFRLAGVIDTQYF

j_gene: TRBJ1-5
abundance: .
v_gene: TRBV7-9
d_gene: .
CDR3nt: TGTGCCAGCAGCTTGGCGGGAGATCAGCCCCAGCATTTT
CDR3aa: CASSLAGDQPQHF

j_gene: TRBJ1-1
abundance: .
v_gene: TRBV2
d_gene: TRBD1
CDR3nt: TGTGCCACCCAAGACAGGGACACTGAAGCTTTCTTT
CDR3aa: CATQDRDTEAFF

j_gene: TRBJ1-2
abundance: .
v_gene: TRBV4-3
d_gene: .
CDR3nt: TGCGCCAGCAGCCAAGATCATAGGGGCGGCTACACCTTC
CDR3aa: CASSQDHRGGYTF

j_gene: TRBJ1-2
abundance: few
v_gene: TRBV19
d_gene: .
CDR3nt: TGTGCCAGTAATCGGGGGGCGAACTCTGGCTACACCTTC
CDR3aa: CASNRGANSGYTF

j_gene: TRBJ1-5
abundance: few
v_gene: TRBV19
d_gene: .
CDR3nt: TGTGCCAGTAGTATAGGATCAGGCTCTCAGCCCCAGCATTTT
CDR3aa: CASSIGSGSQPQHF

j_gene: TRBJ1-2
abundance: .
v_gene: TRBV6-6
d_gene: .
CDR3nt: TGTGCCAGCAGTAACGGGACACCTAACTATGGCTACACCTTC
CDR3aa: CASSNGTPNYGYTF

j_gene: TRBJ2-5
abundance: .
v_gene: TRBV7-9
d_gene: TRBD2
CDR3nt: TGTGCCAGCAGCCGATACGCCGGGACTAGCGGGATGGAGACCCAGTACTTC
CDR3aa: CASSRYAGTSGMETQYF

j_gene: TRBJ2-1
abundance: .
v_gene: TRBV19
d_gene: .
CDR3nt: TGTGCCAGTAGTATAGTGAGGGCCTACAATGAGCAGTTCTTC
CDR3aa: CASSIVRAYNEQFF

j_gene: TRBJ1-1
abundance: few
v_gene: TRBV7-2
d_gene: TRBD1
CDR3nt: TGTGCCAGCAGCCGAATCGGGGCACAGGGGGTCACTGAAGCTTTCTTT
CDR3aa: CASSRIGAQGVTEAFF

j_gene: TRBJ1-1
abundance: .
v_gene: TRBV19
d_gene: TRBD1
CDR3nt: TGTGCCAGTAGTAGAGGGACAGCCACTGAAGCTTTCTTT
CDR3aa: CASSRGTATEAFF

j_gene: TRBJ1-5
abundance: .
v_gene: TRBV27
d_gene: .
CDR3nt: TGTGCCAGCACCACGACAGGTCGGCCCCAGCATTTT
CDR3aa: CASTTTGRPQHF

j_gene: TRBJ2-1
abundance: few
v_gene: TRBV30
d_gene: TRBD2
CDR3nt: TGTGCCTGGAGTGCCCCGATAGCGGGATCCTACAATGAGCAGTTCTTC
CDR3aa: CAWSAPIAGSYNEQFF

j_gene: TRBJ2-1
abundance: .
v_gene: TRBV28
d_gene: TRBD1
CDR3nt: TGTGCCAGCATTCAGGACAGGAACTCCTACAATGAGCAGTTCTTC
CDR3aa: CASIQDRNSYNEQFF

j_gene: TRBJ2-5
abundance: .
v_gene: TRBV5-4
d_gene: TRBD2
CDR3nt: TGTGCCAGCAGCATCTCCGGGCTAGCGGGAGGCGAGACCCAGTACTTC
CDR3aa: CASSISGLAGGETQYF